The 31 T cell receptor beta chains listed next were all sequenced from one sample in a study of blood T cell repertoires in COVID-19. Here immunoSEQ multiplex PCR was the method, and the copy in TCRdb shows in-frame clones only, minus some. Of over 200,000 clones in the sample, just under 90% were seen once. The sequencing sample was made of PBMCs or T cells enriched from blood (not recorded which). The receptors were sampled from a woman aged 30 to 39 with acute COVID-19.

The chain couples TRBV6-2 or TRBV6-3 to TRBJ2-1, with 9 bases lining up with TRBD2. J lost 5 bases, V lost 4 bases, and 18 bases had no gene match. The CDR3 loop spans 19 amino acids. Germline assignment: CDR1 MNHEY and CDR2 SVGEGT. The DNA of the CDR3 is TGTGCCAGCAGTTCTTTCTACCCGAGCTTAGCGGGGGCCAACAATGAGCAGTTCTTC. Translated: CASSSFYPSLAGANNEQFF.

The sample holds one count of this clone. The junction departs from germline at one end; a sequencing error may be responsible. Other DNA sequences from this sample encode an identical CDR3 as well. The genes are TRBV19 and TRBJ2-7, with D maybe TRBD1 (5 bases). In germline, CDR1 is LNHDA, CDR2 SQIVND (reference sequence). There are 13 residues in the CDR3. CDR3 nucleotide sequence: TGTGCTAGTAGCAGCAGGGTAAAGGACGAGCAGTACTTC. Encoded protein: CASSSRVKDEQYF.

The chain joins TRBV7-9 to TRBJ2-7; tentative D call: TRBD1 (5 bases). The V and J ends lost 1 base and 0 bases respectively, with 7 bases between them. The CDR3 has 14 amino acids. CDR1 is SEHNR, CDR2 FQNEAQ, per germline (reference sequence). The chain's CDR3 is CASSLVGDSYEQYF. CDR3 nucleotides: TGTGCCAGCAGCTTAGTAGGGGACTCCTACGAGCAGTACTTC.

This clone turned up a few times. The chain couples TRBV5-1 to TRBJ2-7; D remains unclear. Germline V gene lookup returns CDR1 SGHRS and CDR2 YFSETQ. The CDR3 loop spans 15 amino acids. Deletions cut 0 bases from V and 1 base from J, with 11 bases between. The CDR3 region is CASSLGMAFSYEQYF. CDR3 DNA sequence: TGCGCCAGCAGCTTGGGTATGGCCTTTTCCTACGAGCAGTACTTC. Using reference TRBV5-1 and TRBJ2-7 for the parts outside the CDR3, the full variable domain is KAGVTQTPRYLIKTRGQQVTLSCSPISGHRSVSWYQQTPGQGLQFLFEYFSETQRNKGNFPGRFSGRQFSNSRSEMNVSTLELGDSALYLCASSLGMAFSYEQYFGPGTRLTVT.

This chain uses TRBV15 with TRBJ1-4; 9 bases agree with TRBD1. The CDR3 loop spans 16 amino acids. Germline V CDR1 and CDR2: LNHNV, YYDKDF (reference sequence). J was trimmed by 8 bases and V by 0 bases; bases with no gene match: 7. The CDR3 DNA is TGTGCCACCAGCAGAGACCGGACAGGGGTGCGGGAAAAACTGTTTTTT. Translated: CATSRDRTGVREKLFF.

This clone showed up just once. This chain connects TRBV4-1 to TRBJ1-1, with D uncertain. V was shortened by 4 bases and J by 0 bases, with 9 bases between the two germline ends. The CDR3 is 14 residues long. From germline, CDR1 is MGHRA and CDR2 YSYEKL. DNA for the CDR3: TGCGCCAGCAGCCCCGAACCGGTGAACACTGAAGCTTTCTTT. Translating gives CASSPEPVNTEAFF.

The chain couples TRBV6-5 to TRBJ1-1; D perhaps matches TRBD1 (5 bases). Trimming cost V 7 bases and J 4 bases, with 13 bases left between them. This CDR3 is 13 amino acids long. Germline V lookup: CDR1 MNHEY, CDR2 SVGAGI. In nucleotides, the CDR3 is TGTGCCAGCATTCCCGACAGTGGCACTGAAGCTTTCTTT. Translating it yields CASIPDSGTEAFF.

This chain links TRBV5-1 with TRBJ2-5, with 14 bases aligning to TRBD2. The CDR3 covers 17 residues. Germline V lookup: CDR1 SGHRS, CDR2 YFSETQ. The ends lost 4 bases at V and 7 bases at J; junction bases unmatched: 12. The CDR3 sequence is CASSPAGLAGGRGTQYF. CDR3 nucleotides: TGCGCCAGCAGCCCCGCCGGACTAGCGGGGGGCCGGGGGACCCAGTACTTC.

This CDR3 is CASSPAGFTDTQYF. The CDR3 coding sequence is TGCGCCAGCAGCCCAGCAGGGTTCACAGATACGCAGTATTTT. The chain recombines TRBV5-1 with TRBJ2-3; the D gene is possibly TRBD1 (5 bases). Trimming stripped 4 bases from V and 2 bases from J, with 11 bases between. Germline V gives CDR1 SGHRS, CDR2 YFSETQ. This CDR3 comprises 14 residues.

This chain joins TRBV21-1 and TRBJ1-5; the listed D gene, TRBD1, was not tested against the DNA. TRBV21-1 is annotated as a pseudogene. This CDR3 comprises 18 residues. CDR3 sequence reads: CASTFRDRRSLLNQPQHF. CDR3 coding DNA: TGTGCCAGCACTTTTCGGGACAGGAGAAGCCTCCTCAATCAGCCCCAGCATTTT.

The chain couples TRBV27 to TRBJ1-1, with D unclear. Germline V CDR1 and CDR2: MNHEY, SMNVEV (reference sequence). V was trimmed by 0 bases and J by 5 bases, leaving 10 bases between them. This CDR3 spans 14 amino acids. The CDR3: CASSLSPAGTEAFF. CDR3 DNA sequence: TGTGCCAGCAGTTTATCGCCGGCGGGGACTGAAGCTTTCTTT.

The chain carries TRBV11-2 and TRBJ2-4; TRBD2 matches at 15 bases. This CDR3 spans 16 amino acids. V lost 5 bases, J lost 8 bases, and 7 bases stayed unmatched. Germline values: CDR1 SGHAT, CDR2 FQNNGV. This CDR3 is CASSPRTSGGADIQYF. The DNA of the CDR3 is TGTGCCAGCAGCCCGAGGACTAGCGGGGGGGCAGACATTCAGTACTTC. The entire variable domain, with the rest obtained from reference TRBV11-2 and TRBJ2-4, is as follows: EAGVAQSPRYKIIEKRQSVAFWCNPISGHATLYWYQQILGQGPKLLIQFQNNGVVDDSQLPKDRFSAERLKGVDSTLKIQPAKLEDSAVYLCASSPRTSGGADIQYFGAGTRLSVL.

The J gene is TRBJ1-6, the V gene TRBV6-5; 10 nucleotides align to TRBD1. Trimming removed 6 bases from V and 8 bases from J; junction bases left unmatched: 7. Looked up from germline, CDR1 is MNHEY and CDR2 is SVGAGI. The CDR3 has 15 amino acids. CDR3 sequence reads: CASRGRDRGHSPLHF. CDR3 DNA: TGTGCCAGCAGGGGCCGGGACAGGGGACATTCACCCCTCCACTTT.

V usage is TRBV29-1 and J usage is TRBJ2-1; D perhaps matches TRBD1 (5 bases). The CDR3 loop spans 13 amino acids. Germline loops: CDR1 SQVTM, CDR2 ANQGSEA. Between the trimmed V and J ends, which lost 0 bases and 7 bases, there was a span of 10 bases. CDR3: CSVEDHPGNEQFF. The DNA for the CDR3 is TGCAGCGTTGAAGATCATCCAGGGAATGAGCAGTTCTTC.

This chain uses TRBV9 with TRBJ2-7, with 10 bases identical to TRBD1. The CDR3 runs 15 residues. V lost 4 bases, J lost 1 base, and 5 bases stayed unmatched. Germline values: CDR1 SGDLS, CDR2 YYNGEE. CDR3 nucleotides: TGTGCCAGCAGCTCCTCGGGACAGGGGTCCTACGAGCAGTACTTC. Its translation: CASSSSGQGSYEQYF.

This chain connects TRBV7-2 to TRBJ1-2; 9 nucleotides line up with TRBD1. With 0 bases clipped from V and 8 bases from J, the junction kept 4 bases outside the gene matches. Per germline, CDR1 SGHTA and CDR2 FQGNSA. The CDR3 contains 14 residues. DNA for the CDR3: TGTGCCAGCAGCTTAGCGGGGACAGGGTTCGGCTACACCTTC. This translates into CASSLAGTGFGYTF.

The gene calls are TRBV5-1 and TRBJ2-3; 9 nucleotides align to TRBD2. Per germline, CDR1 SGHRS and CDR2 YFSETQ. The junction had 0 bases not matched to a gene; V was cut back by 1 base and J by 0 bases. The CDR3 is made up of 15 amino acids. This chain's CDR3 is CASSLTSGSTDTQYF. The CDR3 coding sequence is TGCGCCAGCAGCTTGACTAGCGGGAGCACAGATACGCAGTATTTT.

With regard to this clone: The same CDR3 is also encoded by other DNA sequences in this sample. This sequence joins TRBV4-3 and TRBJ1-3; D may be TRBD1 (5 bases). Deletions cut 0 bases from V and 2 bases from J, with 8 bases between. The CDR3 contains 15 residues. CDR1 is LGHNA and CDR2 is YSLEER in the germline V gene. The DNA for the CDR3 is TGCGCCAGCAGCCAAGACCAGGGAACTGGAAACACCATATATTTT. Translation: CASSQDQGTGNTIYF.

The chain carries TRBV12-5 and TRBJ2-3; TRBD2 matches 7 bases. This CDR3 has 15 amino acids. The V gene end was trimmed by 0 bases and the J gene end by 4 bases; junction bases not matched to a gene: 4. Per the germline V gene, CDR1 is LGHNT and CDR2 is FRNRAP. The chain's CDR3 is CASGLVGGAADTQYF. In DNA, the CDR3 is TGTGCTAGTGGTTTGGTGGGAGGGGCGGCAGATACGCAGTATTTT.

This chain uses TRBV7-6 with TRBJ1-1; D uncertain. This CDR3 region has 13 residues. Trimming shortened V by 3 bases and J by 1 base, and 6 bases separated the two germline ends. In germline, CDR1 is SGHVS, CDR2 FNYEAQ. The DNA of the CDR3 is TGTGCCAGCAGCTTCGGAGAGAACACTGAAGCTTTCTTT. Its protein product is CASSFGENTEAFF.

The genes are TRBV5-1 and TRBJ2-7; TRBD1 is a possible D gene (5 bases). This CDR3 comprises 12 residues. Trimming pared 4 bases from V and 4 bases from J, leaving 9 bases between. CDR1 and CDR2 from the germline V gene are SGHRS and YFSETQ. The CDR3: CASSTGPYEQYF. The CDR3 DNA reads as TGCGCCAGCAGCACAGGCCCATACGAGCAGTACTTC.

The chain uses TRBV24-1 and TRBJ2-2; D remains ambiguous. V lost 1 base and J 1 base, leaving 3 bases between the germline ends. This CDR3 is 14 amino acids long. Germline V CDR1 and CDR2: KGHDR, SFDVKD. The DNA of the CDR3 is TGTGCCACCAGTGATTTTCAGAACACCGGGGAGCTGTTTTTT. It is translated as CATSDFQNTGELFF.

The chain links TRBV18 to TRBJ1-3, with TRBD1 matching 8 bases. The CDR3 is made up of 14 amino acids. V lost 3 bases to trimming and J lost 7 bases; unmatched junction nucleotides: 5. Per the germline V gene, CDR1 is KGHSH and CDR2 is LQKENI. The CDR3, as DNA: TGTGCCAGCTCACCCGGGACAGGAGGGAACACCATATATTTT. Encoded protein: CASSPGTGGNTIYF. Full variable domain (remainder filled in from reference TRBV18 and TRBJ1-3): NAGVMQNPRHLVRRRGQEARLRCSPMKGHSHVYWYRQLPEEGLKFMVYLQKENIIDESGMPKERFSAEFPKEGPSILRIQQVVRGDSAAYFCASSPGTGGNTIYFGEGSWLTVV.

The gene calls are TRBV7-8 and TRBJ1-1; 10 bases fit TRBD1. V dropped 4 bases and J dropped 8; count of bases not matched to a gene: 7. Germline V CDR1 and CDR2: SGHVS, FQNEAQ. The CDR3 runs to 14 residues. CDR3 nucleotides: TGTGCCAGCAGCTCGCCGGGACAGGGGCTAGAAGCTTTCTTT. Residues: CASSSPGQGLEAFF.

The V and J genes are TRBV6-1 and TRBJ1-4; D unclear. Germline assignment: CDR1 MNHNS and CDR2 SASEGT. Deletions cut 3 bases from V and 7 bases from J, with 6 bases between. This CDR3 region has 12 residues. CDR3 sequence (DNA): TGTGCCAGCAGTGAGACGGGTGAAAAACTGTTTTTT. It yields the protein CASSETGEKLFF.

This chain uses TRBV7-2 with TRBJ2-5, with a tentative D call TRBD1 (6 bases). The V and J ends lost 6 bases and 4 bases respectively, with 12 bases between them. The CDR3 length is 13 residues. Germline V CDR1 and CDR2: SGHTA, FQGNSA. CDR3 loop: CASSINRVETQYF. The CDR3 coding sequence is TGTGCCAGCAGTATAAACAGGGTAGAGACCCAGTACTTC. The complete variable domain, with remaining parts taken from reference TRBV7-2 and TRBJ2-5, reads GAGVSQSPSNKVTEKGKDVELRCDPISGHTALYWYRQSLGQGLEFLIYFQGNSAPDKSGLPSDRFSAERTGGSVSTLTIQRTQQEDSAVYLCASSINRVETQYFGPGTRLLVL.

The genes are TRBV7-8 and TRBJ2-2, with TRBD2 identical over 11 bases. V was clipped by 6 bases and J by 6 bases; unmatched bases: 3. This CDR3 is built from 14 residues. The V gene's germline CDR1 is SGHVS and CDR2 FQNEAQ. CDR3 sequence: CASRPGLAAGELFF. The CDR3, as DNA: TGTGCCAGCAGGCCGGGACTAGCGGCCGGGGAGCTGTTTTTT.

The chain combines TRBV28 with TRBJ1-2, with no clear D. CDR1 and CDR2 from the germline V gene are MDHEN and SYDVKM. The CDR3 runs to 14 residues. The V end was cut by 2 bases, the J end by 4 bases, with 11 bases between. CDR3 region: CASSLRGRSYGYTF. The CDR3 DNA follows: TGTGCCAGCAGTTTACGAGGAAGGAGCTATGGCTACACCTTC.

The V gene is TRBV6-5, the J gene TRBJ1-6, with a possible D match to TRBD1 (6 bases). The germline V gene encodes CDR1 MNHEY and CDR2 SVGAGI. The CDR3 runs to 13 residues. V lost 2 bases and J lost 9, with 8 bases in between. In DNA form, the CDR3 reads TGTGCCAGCAGTTACCTACAGGGTTCACCCCTCCACTTT. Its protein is CASSYLQGSPLHF.

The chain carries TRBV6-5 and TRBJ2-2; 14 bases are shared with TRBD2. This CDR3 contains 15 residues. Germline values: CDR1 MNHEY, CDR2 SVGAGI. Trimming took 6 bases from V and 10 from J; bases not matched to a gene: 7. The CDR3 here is CASRTTSGGAAELFF. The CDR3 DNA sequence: TGTGCCAGCAGGACGACTAGCGGGGGGGCCGCGGAGCTGTTTTTT.

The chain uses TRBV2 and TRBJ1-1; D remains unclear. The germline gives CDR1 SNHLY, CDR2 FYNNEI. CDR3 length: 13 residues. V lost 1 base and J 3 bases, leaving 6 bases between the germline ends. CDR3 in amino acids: CASSEGRYTEAFF. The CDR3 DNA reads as TGTGCCAGCAGTGAAGGTAGATACACTGAAGCTTTCTTT. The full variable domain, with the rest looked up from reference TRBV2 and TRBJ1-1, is EPEVTQTPSHQVTQMGQEVILRCVPISNHLYFYWYRQILGQKVEFLVSFYNNEISEKSEIFDDQFSVERPDGSNFTLKIRSTKLEDSAMYFCASSEGRYTEAFFGQGTRLTVV.